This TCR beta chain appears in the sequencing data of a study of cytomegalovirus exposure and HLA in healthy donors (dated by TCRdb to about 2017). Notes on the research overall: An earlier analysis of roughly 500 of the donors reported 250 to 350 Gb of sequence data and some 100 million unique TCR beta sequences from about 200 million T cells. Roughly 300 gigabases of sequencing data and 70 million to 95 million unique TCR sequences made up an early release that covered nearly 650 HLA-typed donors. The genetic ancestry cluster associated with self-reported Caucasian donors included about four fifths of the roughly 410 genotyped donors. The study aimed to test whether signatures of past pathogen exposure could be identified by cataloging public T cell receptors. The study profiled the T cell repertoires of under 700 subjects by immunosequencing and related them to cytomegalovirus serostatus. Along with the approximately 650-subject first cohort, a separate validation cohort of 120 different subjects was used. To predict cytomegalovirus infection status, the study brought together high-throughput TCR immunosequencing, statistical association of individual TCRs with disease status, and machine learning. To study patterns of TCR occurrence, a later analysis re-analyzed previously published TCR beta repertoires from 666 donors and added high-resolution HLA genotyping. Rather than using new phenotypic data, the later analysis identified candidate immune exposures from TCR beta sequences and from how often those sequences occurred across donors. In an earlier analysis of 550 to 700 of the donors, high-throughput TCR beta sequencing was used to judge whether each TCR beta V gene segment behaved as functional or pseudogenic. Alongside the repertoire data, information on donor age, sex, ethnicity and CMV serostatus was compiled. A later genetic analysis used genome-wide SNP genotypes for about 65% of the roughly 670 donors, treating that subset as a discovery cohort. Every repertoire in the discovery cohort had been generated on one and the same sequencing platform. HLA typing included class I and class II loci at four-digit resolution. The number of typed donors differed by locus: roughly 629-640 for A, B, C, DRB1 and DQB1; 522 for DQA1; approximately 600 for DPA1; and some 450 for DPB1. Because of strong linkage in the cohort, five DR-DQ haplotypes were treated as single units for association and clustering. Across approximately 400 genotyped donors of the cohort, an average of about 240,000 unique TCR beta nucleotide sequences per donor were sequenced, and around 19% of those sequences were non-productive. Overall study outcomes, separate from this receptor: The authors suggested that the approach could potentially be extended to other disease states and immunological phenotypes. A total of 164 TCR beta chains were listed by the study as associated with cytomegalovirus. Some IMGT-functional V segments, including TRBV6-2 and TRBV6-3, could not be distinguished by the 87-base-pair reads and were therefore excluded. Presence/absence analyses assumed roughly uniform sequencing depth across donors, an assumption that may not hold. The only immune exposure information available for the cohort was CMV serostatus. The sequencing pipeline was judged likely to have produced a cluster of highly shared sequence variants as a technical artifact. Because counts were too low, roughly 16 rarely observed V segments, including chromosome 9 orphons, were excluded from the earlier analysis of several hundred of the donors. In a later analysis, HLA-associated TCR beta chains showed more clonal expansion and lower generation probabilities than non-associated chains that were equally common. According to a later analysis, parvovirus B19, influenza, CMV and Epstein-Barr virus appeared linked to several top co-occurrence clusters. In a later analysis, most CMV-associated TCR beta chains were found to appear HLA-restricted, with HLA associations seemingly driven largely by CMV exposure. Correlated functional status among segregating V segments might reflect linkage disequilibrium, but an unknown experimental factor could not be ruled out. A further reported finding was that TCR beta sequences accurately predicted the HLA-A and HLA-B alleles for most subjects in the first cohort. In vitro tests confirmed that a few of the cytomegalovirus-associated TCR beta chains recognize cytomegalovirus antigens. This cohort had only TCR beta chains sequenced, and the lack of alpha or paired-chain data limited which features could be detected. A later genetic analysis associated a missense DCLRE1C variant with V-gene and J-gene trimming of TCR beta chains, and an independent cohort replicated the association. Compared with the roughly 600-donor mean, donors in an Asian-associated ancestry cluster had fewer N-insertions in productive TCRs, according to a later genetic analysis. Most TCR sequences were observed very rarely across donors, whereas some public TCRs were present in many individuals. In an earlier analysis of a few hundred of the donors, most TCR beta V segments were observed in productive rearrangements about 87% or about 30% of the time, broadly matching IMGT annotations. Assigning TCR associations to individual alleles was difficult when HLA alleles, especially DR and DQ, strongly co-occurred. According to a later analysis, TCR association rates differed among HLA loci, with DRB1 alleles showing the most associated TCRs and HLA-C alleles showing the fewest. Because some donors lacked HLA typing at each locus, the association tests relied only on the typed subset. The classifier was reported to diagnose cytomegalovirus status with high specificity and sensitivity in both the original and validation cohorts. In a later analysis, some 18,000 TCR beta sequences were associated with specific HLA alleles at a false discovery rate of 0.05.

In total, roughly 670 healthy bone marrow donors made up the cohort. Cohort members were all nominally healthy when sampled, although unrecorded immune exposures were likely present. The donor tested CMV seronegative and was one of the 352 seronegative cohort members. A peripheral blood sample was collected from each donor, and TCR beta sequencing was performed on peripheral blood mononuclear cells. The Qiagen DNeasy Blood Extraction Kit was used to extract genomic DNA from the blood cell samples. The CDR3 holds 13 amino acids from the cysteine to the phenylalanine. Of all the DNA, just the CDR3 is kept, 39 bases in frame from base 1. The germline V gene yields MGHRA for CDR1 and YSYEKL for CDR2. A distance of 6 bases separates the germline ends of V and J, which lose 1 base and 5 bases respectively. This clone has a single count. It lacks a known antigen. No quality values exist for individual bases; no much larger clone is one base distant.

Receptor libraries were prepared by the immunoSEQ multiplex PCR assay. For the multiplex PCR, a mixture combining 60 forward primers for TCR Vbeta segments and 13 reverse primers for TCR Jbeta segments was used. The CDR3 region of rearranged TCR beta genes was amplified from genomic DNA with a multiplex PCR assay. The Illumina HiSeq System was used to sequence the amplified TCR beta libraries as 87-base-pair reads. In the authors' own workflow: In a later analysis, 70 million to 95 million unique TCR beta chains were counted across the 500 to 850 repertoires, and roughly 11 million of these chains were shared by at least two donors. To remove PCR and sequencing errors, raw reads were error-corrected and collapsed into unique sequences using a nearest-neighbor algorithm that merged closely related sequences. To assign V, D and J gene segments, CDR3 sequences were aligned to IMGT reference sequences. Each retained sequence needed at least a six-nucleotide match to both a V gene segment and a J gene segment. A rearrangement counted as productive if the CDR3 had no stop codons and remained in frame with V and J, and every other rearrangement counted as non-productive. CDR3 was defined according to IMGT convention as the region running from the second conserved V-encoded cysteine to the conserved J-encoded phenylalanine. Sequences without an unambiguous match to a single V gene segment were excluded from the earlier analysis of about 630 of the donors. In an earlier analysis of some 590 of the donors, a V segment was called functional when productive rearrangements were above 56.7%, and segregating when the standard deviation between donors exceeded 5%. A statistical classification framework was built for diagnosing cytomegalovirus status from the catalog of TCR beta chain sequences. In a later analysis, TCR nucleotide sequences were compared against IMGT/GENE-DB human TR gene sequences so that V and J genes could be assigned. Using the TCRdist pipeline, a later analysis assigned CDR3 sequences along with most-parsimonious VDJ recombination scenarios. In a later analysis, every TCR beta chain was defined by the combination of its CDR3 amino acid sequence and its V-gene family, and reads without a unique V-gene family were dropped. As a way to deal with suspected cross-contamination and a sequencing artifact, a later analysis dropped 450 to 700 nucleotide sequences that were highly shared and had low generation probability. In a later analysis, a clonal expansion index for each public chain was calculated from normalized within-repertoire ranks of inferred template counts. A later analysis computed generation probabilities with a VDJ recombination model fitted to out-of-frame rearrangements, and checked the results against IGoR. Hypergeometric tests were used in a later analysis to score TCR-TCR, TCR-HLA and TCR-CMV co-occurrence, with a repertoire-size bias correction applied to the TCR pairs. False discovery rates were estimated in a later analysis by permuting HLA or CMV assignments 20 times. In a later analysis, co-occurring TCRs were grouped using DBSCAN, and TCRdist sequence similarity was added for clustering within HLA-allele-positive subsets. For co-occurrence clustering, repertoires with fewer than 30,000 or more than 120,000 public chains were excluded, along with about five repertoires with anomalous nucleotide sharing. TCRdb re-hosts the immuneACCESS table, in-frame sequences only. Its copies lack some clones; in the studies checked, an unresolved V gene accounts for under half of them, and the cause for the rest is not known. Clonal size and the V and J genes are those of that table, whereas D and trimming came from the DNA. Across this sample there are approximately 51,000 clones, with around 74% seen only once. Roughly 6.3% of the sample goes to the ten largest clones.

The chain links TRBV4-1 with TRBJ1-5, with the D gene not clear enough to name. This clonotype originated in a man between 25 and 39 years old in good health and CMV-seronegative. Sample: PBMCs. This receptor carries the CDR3 CASSQARYQPQHF. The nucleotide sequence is TGCGCCAGCAGCCAAGCCAGGTATCAGCCCCAGCATTTT.